This T cell receptor beta chain stems from a study of cytomegalovirus exposure and HLA in healthy donors. Points from the study as a whole: In a later analysis, TCR beta V- and J-gene trimming was associated with a missense DCLRE1C variant. Other equally common chains were less clonally expanded than HLA-associated TCR beta chains, a later analysis showed. Many donors shared some public TCRs, even though most TCR sequences were rare.

Remarks on this clone: Its target is unknown.

Donors in the study were healthy people who gave bone marrow. V lost 3 bases to trimming and J lost 8 bases, with 11 bases between them. Per the germline V gene, CDR1 is MNHNS and CDR2 is SASEGT. The CDR3 totals 13 residues. The PCR ran on 60 Vbeta and 13 Jbeta primers. Here immunoSEQ multiplex PCR was the method, and the copy in TCRdb shows in-frame clones only, minus some. The sample records around 99,000 clones, 70% to 80% being singletons. V and J are TRBV6-1 and TRBJ1-3; D might be TRBD1 (5 bases). The sample comprised PBMCs. The receptor was isolated from a man between 40 and 49 years old in good health and CMV-seronegative. The CDR3 region is CASSDAFRDTIYF. The CDR3 DNA reads TGTGCCAGCAGTGACGCTTTCAGGGACACCATATATTTT.